This T cell receptor (beta chain) was identified in a study of cytomegalovirus exposure and HLA in healthy donors (dated by TCRdb to about 2017). With regard to the full study: An earlier analysis of several hundred of the donors reported more than 250 Gb of sequence data and some 120 million unique TCR beta sequences from roughly 180 million T cells. In a later genetic analysis, genome-wide SNP genotypes for about three fifths of the roughly 670 donors were used, and that subset was treated as a discovery cohort. Alongside the repertoire data, information on donor age, sex, ethnicity and CMV serostatus was compiled. The number of donors typed differed by locus, with roughly 620-640 for A, B, C, DRB1 and DQB1, roughly 520 for DQA1, about 610 for DPA1, and around 450 for DPB1. An early release covering over 500 HLA-typed donors comprised approximately 300 gigabases of sequencing data and roughly 86 million unique TCR sequences. Using immunosequencing, the study profiled T cell repertoires from some 670 subjects and related those repertoires to cytomegalovirus serostatus. High-throughput TCR immunosequencing, statistical association of individual TCRs with disease status, and machine learning were combined to predict cytomegalovirus infection status. A later analysis re-analyzed previously published TCR beta repertoires from 666 donors and added high-resolution HLA genotyping to study TCR occurrence patterns. Among the roughly 430 genotyped donors, around 81% belonged to the genetic ancestry cluster associated with self-reported Caucasian donors. An earlier analysis of 587 of the donors used high-throughput TCR beta sequencing to judge whether each TCR beta V gene segment behaved as functional or pseudogenic. A separate validation cohort of 100 to 150 different subjects was used in addition to the roughly 670-subject first cohort. In the later analysis, no new phenotypic data were used to find candidate immune exposures; instead, reliance was placed on TCR beta sequences and their occurrence across donors. Every repertoire in the discovery cohort had been generated on one and the same sequencing platform. The study was designed to test whether signatures of past pathogen exposure could be identified by cataloging public T cell receptors. HLA typing covered class I and class II loci at four-digit resolution. Four to six DR-DQ haplotypes were handled as single units for association and clustering, since linkage in the cohort was strong. On average, roughly 250,000 unique TCR beta nucleotide sequences were sequenced per donor among 398 genotyped donors of the cohort, with 15% to 20% of those sequences being non-productive.

In its sample, this clone was seen a few times. What this receptor recognizes is not known. Nothing much larger sits one base from this clone, and base qualities are not available. Library prep was done by the immunoSEQ multiplex PCR assay. For the multiplex PCR, a mixture combining 60 forward primers for TCR Vbeta segments and 13 reverse primers for TCR Jbeta segments was used. The CDR3 region of rearranged TCR beta genes was amplified from genomic DNA with a multiplex PCR assay. Amplified TCR beta libraries were sequenced as 87-base-pair reads on the Illumina HiSeq System. In the original analysis: Across the 700 or so repertoires, a later analysis counted around 80 million unique TCR beta chains, 8.5 million to 12 million of which were shared by at least two donors. A nearest-neighbor algorithm error-corrected the raw reads and collapsed the reads into unique sequences, merging closely related sequences to remove PCR and sequencing errors. V, D and J gene segments were assigned by aligning CDR3 sequences to IMGT reference sequences. For a sequence to be retained, a match of at least six nucleotides to both a V gene segment and a J gene segment was required. A rearrangement counted as productive if the CDR3 had no stop codons and remained in frame with V and J, and every other rearrangement counted as non-productive. Following IMGT convention, CDR3 was defined as the stretch from the second conserved V-encoded cysteine up to the conserved J-encoded phenylalanine. The earlier analysis of 587 of the donors excluded sequences that lacked an unambiguous match to a single V gene segment. An earlier analysis of 587 of the donors classified V segments as functional when productive rearrangements were above 56.7% and as segregating when the standard deviation between donors was above 5%. A statistical classification framework was built for diagnosing cytomegalovirus status from the catalog of TCR beta chain sequences. A later analysis assigned V and J genes by comparing TCR nucleotide sequences with IMGT/GENE-DB human TR gene sequences. In a later analysis, CDR3 sequences and most-parsimonious VDJ recombination scenarios were assigned using the TCRdist pipeline. In a later analysis, every TCR beta chain was defined by the combination of its CDR3 amino acid sequence and its V-gene family, and reads without a unique V-gene family were dropped. A later analysis removed 592 highly shared, low-generation-probability nucleotide sequences to deal with suspected cross-contamination and a sequencing artifact. For each public chain, a later analysis derived a clonal expansion index from normalized ranks of inferred template counts within each repertoire. In a later analysis, generation probabilities were computed using a VDJ recombination model fitted to out-of-frame rearrangements, and the results were checked against IGoR. A later analysis scored TCR-TCR, TCR-HLA and TCR-CMV co-occurrence with hypergeometric tests, applying a repertoire-size bias correction to TCR pairs. False discovery rates were estimated in a later analysis by permuting HLA or CMV assignments 20 times. In a later analysis, co-occurring TCRs were grouped with DBSCAN, and TCRdist sequence similarity was added when clustering was performed within HLA-allele-positive subsets. For co-occurrence clustering, repertoires with fewer than 30,000 or more than 120,000 public chains were excluded, along with roughly five repertoires with anomalous nucleotide sharing. TCRdb re-hosts the immuneACCESS table, in-frame sequences only. Its copies lack some clones; in the studies checked, an unresolved V gene accounts for under half of them, and the cause for the rest is not known. The V and J calls and the clone size are those of that table, but D and trimming were determined from the DNA. Counted in this sample were about 130,000 clones; roughly 79% of them appeared once. The ten largest account for over 1.5% of the sample.

The CDR1 and CDR2 encoded by the germline V gene are MDHEN and SYDVKM. From its cysteine to its phenylalanine, the CDR3 spans 15 amino acids. The only DNA kept is the CDR3, 45 bases in frame from the first base. Trimming takes 4 bases off V and 14 bases off J; junction bases not matched to a gene: 17. The paper's findings and limits, for the study overall: For the cohort, immune exposure information was limited to CMV serostatus. The presence/absence analyses assumed that sequencing depth was roughly uniform across donors, and that assumption may not be true. Because counts were too low, 15 to 20 rarely observed V segments, including chromosome 9 orphons, were excluded from the earlier analysis of 587 of the donors. The classifier was reported to diagnose cytomegalovirus status with high specificity and sensitivity in both the original and validation cohorts. This cohort had only TCR beta chains sequenced, and the lack of alpha or paired-chain data limited which features could be detected. A later genetic analysis reported fewer N-insertions in productive TCRs among donors in an Asian-associated ancestry cluster than the 666-donor mean. Strong co-occurrence of HLA alleles, especially DR and DQ, made assigning TCR associations to individual alleles difficult. Correlated functional status among segregating V segments might be attributable to linkage disequilibrium, but an unknown experimental factor could not be ruled out. A cluster of highly shared sequence variants was judged likely to represent a technical artifact of the sequencing pipeline. A later analysis found that TCR association rates varied across HLA loci, with DRB1 alleles showing the most associated TCRs and HLA-C alleles the fewest. A further reported finding was that TCR beta sequences accurately predicted the HLA-A and HLA-B alleles for most subjects in the first cohort. An earlier analysis of approximately 600 of the donors showed that most TCR beta V segments appeared in productive rearrangements either about 90% or about 30% of the time, which broadly matched IMGT annotations. In a later analysis, most CMV-associated TCR beta chains were found to appear HLA-restricted, with HLA associations seemingly driven largely by CMV exposure. Because some donors lacked HLA typing at each locus, the association tests relied only on the typed subset. Three of the identified cytomegalovirus-associated TCR beta chains were confirmed in vitro to be specific for cytomegalovirus antigens. In a later analysis, several top co-occurrence clusters were reported to appear linked to parvovirus B19, influenza, CMV and Epstein-Barr virus. According to the authors, the approach could potentially be generalized to other disease states and immunological phenotypes. Compared with equally common non-associated chains, HLA-associated TCR beta chains in a later analysis were more clonally expanded and had lower generation probabilities. The study listed 164 TCR beta chains as associated with cytomegalovirus. A later analysis associated about 17,000 TCR beta sequences with specific HLA alleles at a false discovery rate of 0.05. Because the 87-base-pair reads could not distinguish some IMGT-functional V segments, including TRBV6-2 and TRBV6-3, those segments were excluded. Most TCR sequences were observed very rarely across donors, whereas some public TCRs were present in many individuals. V-gene and J-gene trimming of TCR beta chains was associated with a missense DCLRE1C variant in a later genetic analysis, and the association was replicated in an independent cohort.

The cohort was made up of 666 healthy bone marrow donors. At the time of sampling, all cohort members were nominally healthy, though unrecorded immune exposures were likely present. The donor was CMV seronegative and was included in the group of several hundred seronegative cohort members. Every donor gave a peripheral blood sample, and the peripheral blood mononuclear cells from that sample were used for TCR beta sequencing. Genomic DNA extraction from the blood cell samples was performed with the Qiagen DNeasy Blood Extraction Kit. The rearrangement joined TRBV28 to TRBJ2-1; 7 bases in the junction line up with TRBD2. Sequenced sample: PBMCs. The source is a woman in her forties or fifties in good health and CMV-seronegative. The CDR3 region: CASSSPLGLARGEFF. The bases read TGTGCCAGCAGTTCCCCCCTCGGGCTAGCCCGGGGGGAGTTCTTC.